This TCR beta chain was documented in a study of cytomegalovirus exposure and HLA in healthy donors (dated by TCRdb to about 2017). Background on the whole study: An earlier analysis of some 620 of the donors reported 276 Gb of sequence data and around 110 million unique TCR beta sequences obtained from 150 million to 200 million T cells. The later analysis used no new phenotypic data to find candidate immune exposures, relying instead on TCR beta sequences and their occurrence across donors. Of the 300 to 500 genotyped donors, 75% to 85% were placed in the genetic ancestry cluster associated with self-reported Caucasian donors. Typing coverage varied by locus: about 620-630 donors for A, B, C, DRB1 and DQB1; approximately 520 for DQA1; about 600 for DPA1; approximately 490 for DPB1. Both class I and class II loci were covered by HLA typing, at four-digit resolution. A later analysis re-examined previously published TCR beta repertoires from over 500 donors and added high-resolution HLA genotyping to investigate patterns of TCR occurrence. Donor age, sex, ethnicity and CMV serostatus were compiled alongside the repertoire data. Besides the first cohort of hundreds of subjects, a separate validation cohort made up of roughly 130 different subjects was used. A later genetic analysis took genome-wide SNP genotypes for 398 of the 666 donors and used that subset as a discovery cohort. All discovery cohort repertoires had been generated on a single sequencing platform. In an earlier analysis of roughly 540 of the donors, high-throughput TCR beta sequencing was used to judge whether each TCR beta V gene segment behaved as functional or pseudogenic. High-throughput TCR immunosequencing, statistical association of individual TCRs with disease status, and machine learning were combined to predict cytomegalovirus infection status. Four to six DR-DQ haplotypes were handled as single units for association and clustering, since linkage in the cohort was strong. Among around 400 genotyped donors of the cohort, an average of approximately 240,000 unique TCR beta nucleotide sequences was sequenced per donor, of which 15% to 20% were non-productive. The study aimed to test whether cataloging public T cell receptors could reveal signatures of past pathogen exposure. Using immunosequencing, the study profiled T cell repertoires from around 670 subjects and related those repertoires to cytomegalovirus serostatus. About 300 gigabases of sequencing data and tens of millions of unique TCR sequences were included in an early release covering 500 to 750 HLA-typed donors.

Libraries were made using the immunoSEQ multiplex PCR assay. For the multiplex PCR, a mixture combining 60 forward primers for TCR Vbeta segments and 13 reverse primers for TCR Jbeta segments was used. The CDR3 region of rearranged TCR beta genes was amplified from genomic DNA with a multiplex PCR assay. The Illumina HiSeq System was used to sequence the amplified TCR beta libraries as 87-base-pair reads. In the source study's methods: In a later analysis, tens of millions of unique TCR beta chains were counted across the approximately 620 repertoires, and roughly 10 million of these chains were shared by at least two donors. Raw reads were error-corrected and collapsed into unique sequences by a nearest-neighbor algorithm in which closely related sequences were merged to remove PCR and sequencing errors. CDR3 sequences were aligned to IMGT reference sequences to assign V, D and J gene segments. Each retained sequence needed at least a six-nucleotide match to both a V gene segment and a J gene segment. A rearrangement was called productive if the CDR3 had no stop codons and remained in frame with V and J, and every other rearrangement was called non-productive. Following IMGT convention, CDR3 was defined as the stretch from the second conserved V-encoded cysteine to the conserved J-encoded phenylalanine. The earlier analysis of about 500 of the donors excluded sequences that lacked an unambiguous match to a single V gene segment. In an earlier analysis of a few hundred of the donors, V segments were called functional above 56.7% productive rearrangements and were called segregating when the between-donor standard deviation exceeded 5%. A statistical classification framework was built to diagnose cytomegalovirus status from the catalog of TCR beta chain sequences. A later analysis assigned V and J genes by comparing TCR nucleotide sequences with IMGT/GENE-DB human TR gene sequences. The TCRdist pipeline was used in a later analysis to assign CDR3 sequences and most-parsimonious VDJ recombination scenarios. In a later analysis, every TCR beta chain was defined by the combination of its CDR3 amino acid sequence and its V-gene family, and reads without a unique V-gene family were dropped. In a later analysis, fewer than 600 highly shared, low-generation-probability nucleotide sequences were removed to address suspected cross-contamination and a sequencing artifact. In a later analysis, a clonal expansion index was calculated for each public chain from normalized within-repertoire ranks of inferred template counts. Generation probabilities in a later analysis came from a VDJ recombination model fitted to out-of-frame rearrangements, and those results were checked against IGoR. A later analysis scored TCR-TCR, TCR-HLA and TCR-CMV co-occurrence with hypergeometric tests, applying a repertoire-size bias correction to TCR pairs. In a later analysis, false discovery rates were estimated by permuting HLA or CMV assignments 20 times. In a later analysis, co-occurring TCRs were grouped with DBSCAN, and TCRdist sequence similarity was added when clustering was performed within HLA-allele-positive subsets. Repertoires with fewer than 30,000 or more than 120,000 public chains, plus five repertoires with anomalous nucleotide sharing, were excluded from co-occurrence clustering. TCRdb holds this immuneACCESS table with in-frame rearrangements only. Some clones are missing; in checked studies, unresolved V genes explain under half, and the rest has no known cause. V, J and clone size reflect that table, while D and trimming were determined from the DNA. The sample includes fewer than 150,000 clones, with around 80% observed a single time. The top ten clones comprise around 4.9% of the sample.

CDR1 and CDR2, per the germline V gene, are SGHTA and FQGNSA. V drops 2 bases and J drops 5 bases, leaving 9 bases in between. Taken from cysteine to phenylalanine, the CDR3 has 14 residues. The CDR3 DNA has 42 bases and is translated from base 1. Results the study describes overall, beyond this receptor: An association between a missense DCLRE1C variant and V-gene and J-gene trimming of TCR beta chains was found in a later genetic analysis and replicated in an independent cohort. In vitro tests confirmed that a few of the cytomegalovirus-associated TCR beta chains recognize cytomegalovirus antigens. According to a later analysis, TCR association rates differed among HLA loci, with DRB1 alleles showing the most associated TCRs and HLA-C alleles showing the fewest. Several of the top co-occurrence clusters appeared to be linked to parvovirus B19, influenza, CMV and Epstein-Barr virus, according to a later analysis. A later analysis associated about 16,000 TCR beta sequences with specific HLA alleles at a false discovery rate of 0.05. The cohort was sequenced for TCR beta chains only, and without alpha or paired-chain data the features that could be detected were limited. Over 15 rarely observed V segments, including chromosome 9 orphons, were excluded from the earlier analysis of almost 600 of the donors because counts were too low. The 87-base-pair reads could not distinguish some IMGT-functional V segments, including TRBV6-2 and TRBV6-3, so those segments were excluded. The sequencing pipeline was judged likely to have produced a cluster of highly shared sequence variants as a technical artifact. Correlated functional status among segregating V segments might reflect linkage disequilibrium, but an unknown experimental factor could not be ruled out. According to a later analysis, most CMV-associated TCR beta chains appeared to be HLA-restricted, and the HLA associations seemed to be driven largely by CMV exposure. The study listed over 150 TCR beta chains as associated with cytomegalovirus. Broadly in line with IMGT annotations, most TCR beta V segments showed up in productive rearrangements about 90% or about 30% of the time in an earlier analysis of 587 of the donors. When HLA alleles, especially DR and DQ, strongly co-occurred, attributing TCR associations to individual alleles was difficult. The authors suggested that the approach could potentially be generalized to other disease states and immunological phenotypes. Compared with the roughly 710-donor mean, donors in an Asian-associated ancestry cluster had fewer N-insertions in productive TCRs, according to a later genetic analysis. A further reported finding was that TCR beta sequences accurately predicted the HLA-A and HLA-B alleles for most subjects in the first cohort. In a later analysis, HLA-associated TCR beta chains showed more clonal expansion and lower generation probabilities than non-associated chains that were equally common. For the cohort, immune exposure information was limited to CMV serostatus. Because HLA typing was unavailable for some donors at each locus, only the typed subset was used in association tests. The classifier was reported to diagnose cytomegalovirus status with high specificity and sensitivity in both the original cohort and the validation cohort. Presence/absence analyses assumed roughly uniform sequencing depth across donors, an assumption that may not hold. Across donors, most TCR sequences were observed very rarely, whereas some public TCRs were present in many individuals.

As for this clone: Its antigen is not yet known. Qualities for individual bases were not recorded, and no much larger clone is one base off.

The cohort comprised hundreds of healthy bone marrow donors. At the time of sampling, every cohort member was nominally healthy, though immune exposures that went unrecorded were likely present. The donor was CMV seronegative and was included in the group of a few hundred seronegative cohort members. A peripheral blood sample was provided by each donor, and peripheral blood mononuclear cells were used for TCR beta sequencing. Genomic DNA was extracted from the blood cell samples with the Qiagen DNeasy Blood Extraction Kit. This clonotype was obtained from a male donor in good health and CMV-seronegative. This chain joins TRBV7-2 to TRBJ1-4; a weak D assignment points to TRBD1 (6 bases agree). The sample consisted of PBMCs. In nucleotide form, the sequence is TGTGCCAGCAGCTTAAGTACAGGGAATGAAAAACTGTTTTTT. It translates to CASSLSTGNEKLFF.